These T cell receptor beta chains were read from a single sample in a study of T-cell reconstitution after alpha-beta-depleted transplantation in children. Each CDR3 protein is one row after TCRdb ran MiXCR on the PCR reads. Of about 600,000 distinct CDR3 sequences listed, roughly 23% were seen once; the top ten hold roughly an eighth. The specimen was PBMCs, mostly from graft donor cells, collected 360 days after TCRalphabeta/CD19-depleted stem cell transplant. These receptors all come from a boy under two years old who had a stem cell transplant for acute myeloid leukemia, so the T cells may come from the graft donor. The CDR3 runs from the conserved cysteine through the conserved F or W. The D gene is left open where the match is weak. The size entry is marked missing in some rows and otherwise reads once, few, many or a size class.

CDR3nt	CDR3aa	abundance	v_gene	j_gene	d_gene
TGCAGCGCTCAGAGGGTTCAAGAGACCCAGTACTTC	CSAQRVQETQYF	many	TRBV29-1	TRBJ2-5	NA
TGTGCCAGCAGTTCTACGGGACTGGCCAAAGAGACCCAGTACTTC	CASSSTGLAKETQYF	NA	TRBV6-5	TRBJ2-5	NA
TGTGCCACCTTCGACAGATCTTGGGGCTACACCTTC	CATFDRSWGYTF	NA	TRBV10-3	TRBJ1-2	NA
TGTGCCACCAGCCGAGGCGGGCAGACCAATCAGCCCCAGCATTTT	CATSRGGQTNQPQHF	NA	TRBV15	TRBJ1-5	NA
TGTGCCAGCGGGCCCGGGACAGGGGTGAACGAGCAGTACTTC	CASGPGTGVNEQYF	NA	TRBV2	TRBJ2-7	TRBD1
TGTGCCAGCAGTTTAGCGGGGATCGGTAGCACAGATACGCAGTATTTT	CASSLAGIGSTDTQYF	few	TRBV12-3/TRBV12-4	TRBJ2-3	NA
TGTGCCAGCAGTTTAGAGGTCGGTAACACAGATACGCAGTATTTT	CASSLEVGNTDTQYF	NA	TRBV27	TRBJ2-3	NA
TGTGCCAGTTGTGGGGAGCTGTTTTTT	CASCGELFF	few	TRBV6-5	TRBJ2-2	NA
TGTGCCAGCTCACTCGGGACAGGGGCCACACTCTCCTCCTACAATGAGCAGTTCTTC	CASSLGTGATLSSYNEQFF	NA	TRBV18	TRBJ2-1	TRBD1
TGCAGTGCTAGAGATCGTACAGGGAGCCGGACCGGGGAGCTGTTTTTT	CSARDRTGSRTGELFF	NA	TRBV20-1	TRBJ2-2	NA
TGCAGCGTTGTGACAGGGGCTAATAATTCACCCCTCCACTTT	CSVVTGANNSPLHF	many	TRBV29-1	TRBJ1-6	TRBD1
TGTGCCAGCACCCCGCTTGGAGCCTACAATGAGCAGTTCTTC	CASTPLGAYNEQFF	many	TRBV7-7	TRBJ2-1	NA
TGTGCCAGCAGTTACTGGACAGGGCCAGATACGCAGTATTTT	CASSYWTGPDTQYF	NA	TRBV6-5	TRBJ2-3	TRBD1
TGTGCCAGCAGTCTCTTGGACAGGGGTGGGATTCAGTACTTC	CASSLLDRGGIQYF	many	TRBV12-3/TRBV12-4	TRBJ2-4	TRBD1
TGCGCCAGCAGCTGGGAGTACTACAATGAGCAGTTCTTC	CASSWEYYNEQFF	many	TRBV4-1	TRBJ2-1	NA
TGTGCCAGCAGCTCCCGGACAGGAATGTTCCCCAATGAGCAGTTCTTC	CASSSRTGMFPNEQFF	NA	TRBV12-3/TRBV12-4	TRBJ2-1	TRBD1
TGTGCCAGCAGCTTGAACCCGGGACAGGTGAACTATGGCTACACCTTC	CASSLNPGQVNYGYTF	NA	TRBV5-5	TRBJ1-2	TRBD1
TGTGCCAGCCCTGGACTAGCGGGGGGGCCCTACACAGATACGCAGTATTTT	CASPGLAGGPYTDTQYF	NA	TRBV24-1	TRBJ2-3	TRBD2
TGCGCCAGCAGAGGGGAGCGGGACAATGAGCAGTTCTTC	CASRGERDNEQFF	many	TRBV5-1	TRBJ2-1	NA
TGCGCCAGCAGCTTCTCGGACAGGGGGCCCGATGGCTACACCTTC	CASSFSDRGPDGYTF	NA	TRBV5-1	TRBJ1-2	TRBD1
TGTGCCTGGGAGAGCGGGGGGTCCTACAATGAGCAGTTCTTC	CAWESGGSYNEQFF	NA	TRBV30	TRBJ2-1	TRBD2
TGCGCCAGCAGCTTCTCAGGGGGCCGGTATGAGCAGTTCTTC	CASSFSGGRYEQFF	few	TRBV5-1	TRBJ2-1	TRBD1
TGTGCCAGCAGTCAGGGGCCACGGTATGAAGCTTTCTTT	CASSQGPRYEAFF	few	TRBV6-1	TRBJ1-1	NA
TGTGCCAGCAGCCAACAGGGTCCTTCGAACACCGGGGAGCTGTTTTTT	CASSQQGPSNTGELFF	NA	TRBV7-2	TRBJ2-2	NA
TGTGCCAGCAGTTTATTAGGCGGGACAGGGTCTCGTACTGAAGCTTTCTTT	CASSLLGGTGSRTEAFF	NA	TRBV27	TRBJ1-1	TRBD1
TGCAGTGCTGGCCAGGGGAGCAAAAACATTCAGTACTTC	CSAGQGSKNIQYF	few	TRBV20-1	TRBJ2-4	NA
TGTGCCATCAGTGGAGGGACTATCCAAGAGACCCAGTACTTC	CAISGGTIQETQYF	NA	TRBV10-3	TRBJ2-5	TRBD2
TGTGCCAGCAGCGATGGGACTAGAAGATACAATGAGCAGTTCTTC	CASSDGTRRYNEQFF	NA	TRBV9	TRBJ2-1	TRBD2
TGTGCCAGCAGCGTTCTAGCGGGGGGGCTGGAGACCCAGTACTTC	CASSVLAGGLETQYF	once	TRBV7-9	TRBJ2-5	TRBD2
TGTGCCAGCCGACGGGAGTTTGGAAACACCATATATTTT	CASRREFGNTIYF	NA	TRBV18	TRBJ1-3	NA
TGTGCCACCAACGGGACAGAAGAGACCCAGTACTTC	CATNGTEETQYF	many	TRBV24-1	TRBJ2-5	TRBD1
TGTGCCAGCAATCTACTCGGACAGAGGGAGACCCAGTACTTC	CASNLLGQRETQYF	few	TRBV12-3/TRBV12-4	TRBJ2-5	NA
TGCAGTGCCGATCCCGGGACAGGGGGGTACGAGCAGTACTTC	CSADPGTGGYEQYF	many	TRBV20-1	TRBJ2-7	TRBD1
TGTGCCAGCAGCTTAGTCTGGTCGGGACAGGGGTACAATGAGCAGTTCTTC	CASSLVWSGQGYNEQFF	NA	TRBV7-2	TRBJ2-1	TRBD1
TGTGCCAGCAGCCCCGTAGTGAACACCGGGGAGCTGTTTTTT	CASSPVVNTGELFF	NA	TRBV11-2	TRBJ2-2	NA
TGTGCCAGCAGTTTAGTTGGGACAGGACATGAAAAACTGTTTTTT	CASSLVGTGHEKLFF	NA	TRBV12-3/TRBV12-4	TRBJ1-4	TRBD1
TGCAGTGCCAAGAGCCCCGGGCAGGGGGTAGGCTACACCTTC	CSAKSPGQGVGYTF	once	TRBV20-1	TRBJ1-2	TRBD1
TGCAGTGTTCGCCGGGGGGATGGCTACACCTTC	CSVRRGDGYTF	NA	TRBV20-1	TRBJ1-2	NA
TGTGCCACCAGTGATTTGAGGACAGGGGCAGATACGCAGTATTTT	CATSDLRTGADTQYF	few	TRBV24-1	TRBJ2-3	TRBD1
TGTGCCAGCAGCTTACTATGGACTCTAACAGATACGCAGTATTTT	CASSLLWTLTDTQYF	NA	TRBV7-2	TRBJ2-3	NA
TGTGCCAGCAGCTTATTTGGGGGGGATGAGCAGTTCTTC	CASSLFGGDEQFF	few	TRBV7-6	TRBJ2-1	TRBD2
TGCAGCGGGAGAATAGACAGGGAAGGGGAAAAACTGTTTTTT	CSGRIDREGEKLFF	NA	TRBV29-1	TRBJ1-4	TRBD1
TGCAGTGCCCCTTCGGGGTTCGGGACTGAAGCTTTCTTT	CSAPSGFGTEAFF	NA	TRBV20-1	TRBJ1-1	NA
TGTGCCAGCTTCAGCGTTGCGAACACCGGGGAGCTGTTTTTT	CASFSVANTGELFF	few	TRBV7-9	TRBJ2-2	NA
TGTGCCAGCTCCCCTAATAACCTCCTCTCGACTACATACAATGAGCAGTTCTTC	CASSPNNLLSTTYNEQFF	NA	TRBV18	TRBJ2-1	NA
TGTGCCAGCAGCCAACGCGCGTGGACAGGCCAAGAGACCCAGTACTTC	CASSQRAWTGQETQYF	NA	TRBV3-1	TRBJ2-5	TRBD1
TGTGCCAGCAGTCCCCGGGCGGCAGGGGCCATGAACACTGAAGCTTTCTTT	CASSPRAAGAMNTEAFF	NA	TRBV12-3/TRBV12-4	TRBJ1-1	NA
TGTGCCAGTCGGGAAGACTTGTTGGGCACCGGGGAGCTGTTTTTT	CASREDLLGTGELFF	few	TRBV19	TRBJ2-2	NA
TGTGCCACTCAGGGGGGCGCCGGGAATTCACCCCTCCACTTT	CATQGGAGNSPLHF	many	TRBV6-1	TRBJ1-6	TRBD1
TGTGCCAGCAGCGTAGCTCCGCGACTAGCGGGGCTGTGGGATGAGCAGTTCTTC	CASSVAPRLAGLWDEQFF	few	TRBV9	TRBJ2-1	TRBD2
TGTGCCAGCCGACTGACTGCTACTGGAAACACCATATATTTT	CASRLTATGNTIYF	NA	TRBV6-5	TRBJ1-3	NA
TGCAGCGTTAGGGGGAGCAATCAGCCCCAGCATTTT	CSVRGSNQPQHF	few	TRBV29-1	TRBJ1-5	NA
TGCAGTGCTGGTGACACTCGGGTCGAGCAGTACTTC	CSAGDTRVEQYF	many	TRBV20-1	TRBJ2-7	NA
TGTGCCAGCAGTTTATCCCGGGGGGCTGGTCTCACCGGGGAGCTGTTTTTT	CASSLSRGAGLTGELFF	NA	TRBV28	TRBJ2-2	NA